The entry below gives a single T cell receptor (beta chain) sequence along with its context. Antigen unknown. Looked up from germline, CDR1 is MDHEN and CDR2 is SYDVKM. CDR3 length: 16 residues. V gave up 1 base and J gave up 9 bases, with 22 bases separating them. This sample was taken from a study of shared clonotypes between healthy human individuals. Study summary: A few men and a couple of women, aged 18 to 49, were donors.

The protocol was immunoSEQ multiplex PCR, while the TCRdb copy is restricted to in-frame clones and leaves out a portion. In the table there are about 600,000 clones, about 97% of which are singletons. Overall study results and limits: Rarefaction demonstrated incomplete sorted-subset sequencing despite large depth.

Partitioning of CD4+ cells yielded a CD45RA+ naive subset and a CD45RA-negative memory subset. This sequence joins TRBV28 and TRBJ2-7; D is undetermined. The receptor was isolated from a woman aged 25 to 45 in good health. Sequenced input: naive CD4+ T cells sorted from blood. This sample's subset: CD45RA+ positively selected. The CDR3 bases are TGTGCCAGCAGTTTATCCCCCAACTCTAATGAGGTGCCGCAGTACTTC. Its translation: CASSLSPNSNEVPQYF.